The rows below give T cell receptor beta chains drawn from one sample of a study of early T cells in non-severe SARS-CoV-2 infection. TCRdb re-called the 5' RACE reads with MiXCR, one entry per CDR3 protein. The sample records around 64,000 distinct CDR3 sequences, roughly 13% being singletons. This specimen consisted of whole blood, obtained at baseline. The receptors derive from an adult who was a healthcare worker with PCR-confirmed SARS-CoV-2 infection or an uninfected control (not recorded which). CDR3s include the opening cysteine and the closing phenylalanine or tryptophan. The order of the fields is D gene, clone size, J gene, V gene, CDR3 protein, CDR3 DNA. A D gene is named only where the DNA matches it firmly. Size values are once, few and many counts, or a class for expanded clones, and some rows have none.

D gene: NA
clone size: NA
J gene: TRBJ2-1
V gene: TRBV4-3
CDR3 protein: CASSSGDTRAATYNEQFF
CDR3 DNA: TGCGCCAGCAGCTCGGGGGACACGAGGGCGGCCACCTACAATGAGCAGTTCTTC

D gene: TRBD1
clone size: many
J gene: TRBJ2-7
V gene: TRBV27
CDR3 protein: CASSLDRDLGYEQYF
CDR3 DNA: TGTGCCAGCAGTCTTGACAGGGATTTGGGCTACGAGCAGTACTTC

D gene: TRBD1
clone size: many
J gene: TRBJ1-3
V gene: TRBV7-2
CDR3 protein: CASSLAGRGLGNTIYF
CDR3 DNA: TGTGCCAGCAGCTTAGCGGGCAGGGGGCTTGGAAACACCATATATTTT

D gene: NA
clone size: few
J gene: TRBJ2-5
V gene: TRBV7-8
CDR3 protein: CASSSDLKYQETQYF
CDR3 DNA: TGTGCCAGCAGCTCCGACCTCAAGTACCAAGAGACCCAGTACTTC

D gene: NA
clone size: many
J gene: TRBJ2-5
V gene: TRBV9
CDR3 protein: CASSVAVSQETQYF
CDR3 DNA: TGTGCCAGCAGCGTAGCGGTATCCCAAGAGACCCAGTACTTC

D gene: NA
clone size: many
J gene: TRBJ1-1
V gene: TRBV28
CDR3 protein: CASSSPPQGLMNTEAFF
CDR3 DNA: TGTGCCAGCAGTTCCCCCCCCCAGGGCCTTATGAACACTGAAGCTTTCTTT

D gene: NA
clone size: NA
J gene: TRBJ1-1
V gene: TRBV12-3/TRBV12-4
CDR3 protein: CASSPSWGEAFF
CDR3 DNA: TGTGCCAGCAGCCCCTCATGGGGTGAAGCTTTCTTT

D gene: NA
clone size: NA
J gene: TRBJ2-7
V gene: TRBV14
CDR3 protein: CASSQTFREPPYEQYF
CDR3 DNA: TGTGCCAGCAGCCAGACTTTCCGGGAACCACCCTACGAGCAGTACTTC

D gene: NA
clone size: many
J gene: TRBJ2-7
V gene: TRBV3-1
CDR3 protein: CASSLFEEQYF
CDR3 DNA: TGTGCCAGCAGCCTCTTCGAAGAGCAGTACTTC

D gene: NA
clone size: few
J gene: TRBJ1-6
V gene: TRBV18
CDR3 protein: CASSPLSRDSPLHF
CDR3 DNA: TGTGCCAGCTCACCACTCTCTAGGGATTCACCCCTCCACTTT

D gene: NA
clone size: NA
J gene: TRBJ1-2
V gene: TRBV12-3/TRBV12-4
CDR3 protein: CASSLEWAGYTF
CDR3 DNA: TGTGCCAGCAGTTTAGAGTGGGCTGGCTACACCTTC

D gene: TRBD2
clone size: NA
J gene: TRBJ2-3
V gene: TRBV11-2
CDR3 protein: CASSLAPRRLAGWTDTQYF
CDR3 DNA: TGTGCCAGCAGCTTAGCCCCCCGACGACTAGCGGGATGGACAGATACGCAGTATTTT

D gene: TRBD2
clone size: NA
J gene: TRBJ2-1
V gene: TRBV20-1
CDR3 protein: CSAISGGVNEQFF
CDR3 DNA: TGCAGTGCTATCTCGGGGGGAGTCAATGAGCAGTTCTTC

D gene: TRBD2
clone size: many
J gene: TRBJ2-2
V gene: TRBV6-2/TRBV6-3
CDR3 protein: CASSRTSGRSGELFF
CDR3 DNA: TGTGCCAGCAGCCGGACTAGCGGGAGATCCGGGGAGCTGTTTTTT

D gene: NA
clone size: few
J gene: TRBJ2-6
V gene: TRBV28
CDR3 protein: CASSSPLAGANVLTF
CDR3 DNA: TGTGCCAGCAGTTCCCCCTTAGCTGGGGCCAACGTCCTGACTTTC

D gene: NA
clone size: many
J gene: TRBJ1-1
V gene: TRBV27
CDR3 protein: CASSLGTSNTEAFF
CDR3 DNA: TGTGCCAGCAGTTTGGGGACCTCGAACACTGAAGCTTTCTTT

D gene: TRBD1
clone size: few
J gene: TRBJ2-7
V gene: TRBV18
CDR3 protein: CASSRGTGNYEQYF
CDR3 DNA: TGTGCCAGCTCACGCGGGACAGGGAATTACGAGCAGTACTTC

D gene: NA
clone size: many
J gene: TRBJ1-5
V gene: TRBV27
CDR3 protein: CASSLKHSNQPQHF
CDR3 DNA: TGTGCCAGCAGTTTAAAACATAGCAATCAGCCCCAGCATTTT

D gene: NA
clone size: NA
J gene: TRBJ1-1
V gene: TRBV12-3/TRBV12-4
CDR3 protein: CASSFRTSITEAFF
CDR3 DNA: TGTGCCAGCAGTTTCAGGACATCGATCACTGAAGCTTTCTTT

D gene: NA
clone size: few
J gene: TRBJ1-1
V gene: TRBV7-9
CDR3 protein: CASSSNRQLVAEAFF
CDR3 DNA: TGTGCCAGCAGCTCTAACAGGCAGTTGGTCGCTGAAGCTTTCTTT

D gene: NA
clone size: NA
J gene: TRBJ1-1
V gene: TRBV7-9
CDR3 protein: CASSFDRMNTEAFF
CDR3 DNA: TGTGCCAGCAGCTTTGACAGAATGAACACTGAAGCTTTCTTT

D gene: NA
clone size: many
J gene: TRBJ2-7
V gene: TRBV28
CDR3 protein: CAIGRVYEQYF
CDR3 DNA: TGTGCCATAGGGCGAGTCTACGAGCAGTACTTC

D gene: NA
clone size: many
J gene: TRBJ1-6
V gene: TRBV7-9
CDR3 protein: CASSPLSGSNSPLHF
CDR3 DNA: TGTGCCAGCAGCCCCCTTTCGGGGTCAAATTCACCCCTCCACTTT

D gene: TRBD2
clone size: NA
J gene: TRBJ2-7
V gene: TRBV20-1
CDR3 protein: CSASSGGSYEQYF
CDR3 DNA: TGCAGTGCTAGTAGCGGGGGTTCCTACGAGCAGTACTTC

D gene: TRBD1
clone size: NA
J gene: TRBJ1-5
V gene: TRBV18
CDR3 protein: CASSPIRGQGGVGNQPQHF
CDR3 DNA: TGTGCCAGCTCACCGATCAGGGGACAGGGGGGCGTTGGCAATCAGCCCCAGCATTTT

D gene: NA
clone size: NA
J gene: TRBJ1-5
V gene: TRBV24-1
CDR3 protein: CATSGQVNQPQHF
CDR3 DNA: TGTGCCACCAGTGGCCAGGTCAATCAGCCCCAGCATTTT

D gene: TRBD1
clone size: NA
J gene: TRBJ2-1
V gene: TRBV19
CDR3 protein: CASSLLGTGYNEQFF
CDR3 DNA: TGTGCCAGTAGCCTACTCGGGACAGGTTACAATGAGCAGTTCTTC

D gene: NA
clone size: few
J gene: TRBJ2-2
V gene: TRBV28
CDR3 protein: CASSFLLTGELFF
CDR3 DNA: TGTGCCAGCAGTTTTTTGTTGACCGGGGAGCTGTTTTTT

D gene: TRBD2
clone size: few
J gene: TRBJ2-3
V gene: TRBV28
CDR3 protein: CASSLEQLAGDPDTQYF
CDR3 DNA: TGTGCCAGCAGTTTAGAGCAACTAGCGGGAGACCCAGATACGCAGTATTTT

D gene: TRBD1
clone size: few
J gene: TRBJ2-1
V gene: TRBV5-1
CDR3 protein: CASSPGQLYNEQFF
CDR3 DNA: TGCGCCAGCAGCCCGGGACAGCTATACAATGAGCAGTTCTTC

D gene: TRBD1
clone size: few
J gene: TRBJ1-5
V gene: TRBV6-2/TRBV6-3
CDR3 protein: CASSRSGTGVINQPQHF
CDR3 DNA: TGTGCCAGCAGTCGATCCGGGACAGGGGTAATTAATCAGCCCCAGCATTTT

D gene: NA
clone size: many
J gene: TRBJ2-7
V gene: TRBV28
CDR3 protein: CASSLSGYSYEQYF
CDR3 DNA: TGTGCCAGCAGCTTATCCGGGTACTCCTACGAGCAGTACTTC

D gene: TRBD2
clone size: few
J gene: TRBJ2-1
V gene: TRBV27
CDR3 protein: CASSRGLAQDEQFF
CDR3 DNA: TGTGCCAGCAGTCGAGGACTAGCCCAGGATGAGCAGTTCTTC

D gene: NA
clone size: NA
J gene: TRBJ2-2
V gene: TRBV10-1
CDR3 protein: CASSGGALTGELFF
CDR3 DNA: TGCGCCAGCAGTGGTGGGGCTCTCACCGGGGAGCTGTTTTTT

D gene: NA
clone size: NA
J gene: TRBJ2-5
V gene: TRBV12-3/TRBV12-4
CDR3 protein: CASSLLDSQETQYF
CDR3 DNA: TGTGCCAGCAGTTTACTGGACAGCCAAGAGACCCAGTACTTC

D gene: TRBD1
clone size: few
J gene: TRBJ1-3
V gene: TRBV2
CDR3 protein: CASSRDSGNTIYF
CDR3 DNA: TGTGCCAGCAGCCGGGACAGCGGAAACACCATATATTTT

D gene: NA
clone size: few
J gene: TRBJ2-7
V gene: TRBV9
CDR3 protein: CASSVGAGSTYEQYF
CDR3 DNA: TGTGCCAGCAGCGTAGGGGCAGGGTCAACCTACGAGCAGTACTTC

D gene: NA
clone size: few
J gene: TRBJ1-2
V gene: TRBV6-2/TRBV6-3
CDR3 protein: CASSYRDYGYTF
CDR3 DNA: TGTGCCAGCAGTTACAGGGACTATGGCTACACCTTC

D gene: NA
clone size: few
J gene: TRBJ2-7
V gene: TRBV27
CDR3 protein: CASSLSGATVNEQYF
CDR3 DNA: TGTGCCAGCAGTTTATCAGGAGCGACCGTTAACGAGCAGTACTTC

D gene: NA
clone size: few
J gene: TRBJ1-2
V gene: TRBV7-2
CDR3 protein: CASSPKQGPYGYTF
CDR3 DNA: TGTGCCAGCAGCCCAAAACAGGGTCCCTATGGCTACACCTTC

D gene: TRBD1
clone size: NA
J gene: TRBJ2-4
V gene: TRBV6-2/TRBV6-3
CDR3 protein: CANSYGGQGYIQYF
CDR3 DNA: TGTGCCAACAGTTACGGGGGACAGGGATACATTCAGTACTTC

D gene: NA
clone size: few
J gene: TRBJ2-7
V gene: TRBV20-1
CDR3 protein: CSASPGVESSYEQYF
CDR3 DNA: TGCAGTGCTAGCCCCGGAGTTGAGAGCTCCTACGAGCAGTACTTC

D gene: NA
clone size: many
J gene: TRBJ2-7
V gene: TRBV18
CDR3 protein: CASSPQRQGSGPASQYF
CDR3 DNA: TGTGCCAGCTCACCTCAAAGACAGGGAAGCGGGCCTGCTTCTCAGTACTTC

D gene: TRBD2
clone size: few
J gene: TRBJ2-5
V gene: TRBV9
CDR3 protein: CASSVAWTSGQETQYF
CDR3 DNA: TGTGCCAGCAGCGTAGCGTGGACTAGCGGGCAAGAGACCCAGTACTTC

D gene: NA
clone size: NA
J gene: TRBJ1-1
V gene: TRBV3-1
CDR3 protein: CASSRRTDRRRITEAFF
CDR3 DNA: TGTGCCAGCAGCCGCCGCACTGACAGAAGAAGGATCACTGAAGCTTTCTTT

D gene: NA
clone size: few
J gene: TRBJ2-7
V gene: TRBV6-6
CDR3 protein: CASTVSGSYEQYF
CDR3 DNA: TGTGCCAGCACCGTATCGGGTTCCTACGAGCAGTACTTC

D gene: NA
clone size: many
J gene: TRBJ1-2
V gene: TRBV12-5
CDR3 protein: CASGLSDFYGYTF
CDR3 DNA: TGTGCTAGTGGTTTGTCCGACTTCTATGGCTACACCTTC